This section outlines one TCR beta chain sequence together with its context. Its antigen remains unknown. The CDR3 is 13 residues long. V gave up 3 bases and J gave up 6 bases; unmatched junction bases: 1. Germline V gene data show CDR1 as SNHLY and CDR2 as FYNNEI. Repertoires were generated with immunoSEQ multiplex PCR, while TCRdb's copy carries only in-frame clones and drops some. The profile shows around 47,000 clones, roughly 94% of them singletons. This sample is drawn from a study of T cells after posttransplantation cyclophosphamide. Study-wide findings and caveats: Later post-transplant blood repertoires were often dominated by donor CD8+ memory clones. TRB clonality was highly associated with recipient CMV seropositivity and reactivation.

Peripheral blood was collected from the related graft donor on the marrow donation day. The specimen was PBMCs. The TCR was taken from a young woman in good health and a related stem cell transplant donor. The chain couples TRBV2 to TRBJ1-5; the match to TRBD1 covers 8 bases. Here the CDR3 reads CASSDRGPQPQHF. In nucleotides, the CDR3 is TGTGCCAGCAGTGACAGGGGGCCTCAGCCCCAGCATTTT.